The entry below describes one T cell receptor (beta chain). CDR1 is ENHRY, CDR2 SYGVKD, per germline. The V segment lost 10 bases and the J segment 6 bases; nucleotides outside the gene matches: 17. The CDR3 runs to 15 residues. This sample stems from a study of blood T cell repertoires in COVID-19. In the study overall: COVID-19 samples, acute and convalescent, were from the United States, Italy and Spain.

The assay was immunoSEQ multiplex PCR, and TCRdb's table has in-frame clones only and misses some. This table holds 410,000 or so clones, 86% found once. This TCR derives from a woman under 40 with active or convalescent COVID-19. Sequenced sample: peripheral blood. V and J are TRBV10-3 and TRBJ2-7; 8 bases are a match to TRBD2. The CDR3 region has the DNA TGTGCCAGCCGTTCGAGCGGGAGCATCGCCTCCGAGCAGTACTTC. It codes for CASRSSGSIASEQYF.